A single sample gave rise to the 26 T cell receptor beta chains below, sequenced in a study of circulating CD8 cells and anti-PD-1 response in melanoma. Using about 15 ng of total RNA, TCR libraries were made with the QIAseq Immune Repertoire TCR panel. TCRdb re-called the reads through MiXCR, storing one row per CDR3 protein. The data contain several hundred distinct CDR3 sequences, less than 8.5% of them singletons. Four subsets defined by PD-1 and/or TIGIT were sorted from live CD3+CD8+TCRalphabeta+ cells. The specimen comprised CD8+ T cells from PBMCs, sampled at baseline or after one month of anti-PD-1 therapy (not recorded which). The receptor source for this set is a human donor with melanoma.

In its sample, this clonotype is large. The chain is built from TRBV28 and TRBJ2-5, with 8 bases lining up with TRBD1. The CDR3 extends over 13 amino acids. The V segment lost 7 bases and the J segment 5 bases; nucleotides outside the gene matches: 6. Germline CDR1 reads MDHEN; CDR2 reads SYDVKM. In DNA, the CDR3 is TGTGCCAGCAACCCGGACAGGGAGGAGACCCAGTACTTC. Translating gives CASNPDREETQYF.

Written as DNA, the CDR3 is TGTGCCAGCAGTCCCGGGATCTACGAGCAGTACTTC. It specifies CASSPGIYEQYF. The chain is built from TRBV28 and TRBJ2-7; the D gene is possibly TRBD2 (5 bases). Trimming shortened V by 5 bases and J by 3 bases, and 8 bases separated the two germline ends. Germline loops: CDR1 MDHEN, CDR2 SYDVKM. The CDR3 is 12 amino acids. Together with reference TRBV28 and TRBJ2-7, the CDR3 gives the full variable domain: DVKVTQSSRYLVKRTGEKVFLECVQDMDHENMFWYRQDPGLGLRLIYFSYDVKMKEKGDIPEGYSVSREKKERFSLILESASTNQTSMYLCASSPGIYEQYFGPGTRLTVT.

This clonotype is classed as large (0.1 to 1%). The chain has TRBV27 and TRBJ2-7; 10 nucleotides agree with TRBD2. There are 15 residues in the CDR3. The germline V gene has CDR1 MNHEY and CDR2 SMNVEV (reference sequence). V lost 6 bases to trimming and J lost 3 bases; unmatched junction nucleotides: 8. DNA for the CDR3: TGTGCCAGCAGCATAGCGGGAGGAGGGGACTACGAGCAGTACTTC. Translation gives CASSIAGGGDYEQYF.

This clonotype rates as large. The rearrangement links TRBV4-1 to TRBJ2-7; 8 bases match TRBD2. This CDR3 is built from 15 residues. The ends lost 4 bases at V and 3 bases at J; junction bases unmatched: 8. The V gene's germline CDR1 is MGHRA and CDR2 YSYEKL. The CDR3 loop reads CASSPIPGGGYEQYF. The CDR3 DNA is TGCGCCAGCAGCCCCATCCCCGGGGGGGGCTACGAGCAGTACTTC.

This clonotype came up a few times. J is TRBJ2-7 and V is TRBV20-1; 10 bases are shared with TRBD2. Germline assignment: CDR1 DFQATT and CDR2 SNEGSKA (reference sequence). V shed 6 bases, J shed 3 bases, and the junction held 5 bases outside the gene matches. This CDR3 comprises 13 residues. The DNA for the CDR3 is TGCAGTGCCCCGGGACTAGCGCTCTACGAGCAGTACTTC. Protein: CSAPGLALYEQYF.

This clonotype is large within its sample. CDR3 sequence reads: CASKVSGELFF. The DNA of the CDR3 is TGTGCCAGCAAGGTCAGCGGGGAGCTGTTTTTT. The chain employs TRBV28 and TRBJ2-2; the D is unclear. Germline values: CDR1 MDHEN, CDR2 SYDVKM. Trimming stripped 7 bases from V and 7 bases from J, with 7 bases between. CDR3 size: 11 residues.

This chain uses TRBV11-1 with TRBJ2-5, with TRBD2 matching 13 bases. This CDR3 has 15 residues. CDR1 is SGHAT, CDR2 FQDESV, per germline (reference sequence). V lost 4 bases and J lost 3; bases outside the gene matches: 2. The CDR3 reads CASSSGLAGEETQYF. Here the CDR3 DNA reads TGTGCCAGCAGCTCCGGACTAGCGGGGGAAGAGACCCAGTACTTC.

On this clonotype: This may come from a read error, since a much larger clone is one base off. The chain combines TRBV5-1 with TRBJ2-7; tentative D call: TRBD1 (6 bases). Germline CDR1 SGHRS, CDR2 YFSETQ. The CDR3 loop spans 12 amino acids. The CDR3 reads CASSSGAYEQHF. The CDR3 DNA follows: TGCGCCAGCAGCTCAGGGGCCTACGAGCAGCACTTC.

This clonotype is labeled medium-sized. J is TRBJ2-1 and V is TRBV25-1; TRBD1 matches 8 bases. The ends lost 2 bases at V and 0 bases at J; junction bases unmatched: 6. Germline V gene lookup returns CDR1 MGHDK and CDR2 SYGVNS. CDR3 length: 17 amino acids. The CDR3 is CASSEATGTGSYNEQFF. DNA for the CDR3: TGTGCCAGCAGTGAAGCCACCGGGACAGGCTCCTACAATGAGCAGTTCTTC.

The sample holds a few counts of this clonotype. V and J are TRBV19 and TRBJ1-1; TRBD1 might be the D (5 bases). CDR1 is LNHDA, CDR2 SQIVND, per germline (reference sequence). CDR3 size: 12 residues. V was pared by 3 bases and J by 6 bases, with 8 bases between. The CDR3: CASSMWGPEAFF. The CDR3 nucleotides are TGTGCCAGTAGTATGTGGGGCCCTGAAGCTTTCTTT.

This clonotype is large by share. The chain couples TRBV2 to TRBJ1-6; maybe TRBD1 (6 bases). The V end was cut by 8 bases, the J end by 1 base, with 12 bases between. CDR1 is SNHLY and CDR2 is FYNNEI in the germline V gene. The CDR3 is made up of 15 amino acids. The chain's CDR3 is CASGGPRSYNSPLHF. The CDR3 nucleotides are TGTGCCAGCGGGGGCCCCCGGTCCTATAATTCACCCCTCCACTTT. The full variable domain, its missing parts supplied by reference TRBV2 and TRBJ1-6, is EPEVTQTPSHQVTQMGQEVILRCVPISNHLYFYWYRQILGQKVEFLVSFYNNEISEKSEIFDDQFSVERPDGSNFTLKIRSTKLEDSAMYFCASGGPRSYNSPLHFGNGTRLTVT.

This clonotype has a handful of counts. The genes are TRBV25-1 and TRBJ2-5; D is ambiguous. V gave up 2 bases and J gave up 1 base, with 8 bases separating them. CDR1 and CDR2 (germline): MGHDK, SYGVNS. The CDR3 runs to 14 residues. For the CDR3, the DNA is TGTGCCAGCAGTGAAACACCGGGCCAAGAGACCCAGTACTTC. Translation: CASSETPGQETQYF. Filled out from reference TRBV25-1 and TRBJ2-5, the complete variable domain reads EADIYQTPRYLVIGTGKKITLECSQTMGHDKMYWYQQDPGMELHLIHYSYGVNSTEKGDLSSESTVSRIRTEHFPLTLESARPSHTSQYLCASSETPGQETQYFGPGTRLLVL.

This clonotype rates as large. For the CDR3, the DNA is TGTGCCAGCAGCTTAGTAACGGGAGACTACACAGATACGCAGTATTTT. Encoded protein: CASSLVTGDYTDTQYF. The genes are TRBV11-2 and TRBJ2-3, with D possibly TRBD2 on 6 matching bases. Germline assignment: CDR1 SGHAT and CDR2 FQNNGV. Between the trimmed V and J ends, which lost 1 base and 2 bases, there was a span of 13 bases. The CDR3 is made up of 16 amino acids.

This clonotype is judged large. This chain uses TRBV14 with TRBJ1-1, with D unclear. Germline CDR1 reads SGHDN; CDR2 reads FVKESK. This CDR3 contains 14 residues. V lost 0 bases and J 2 bases, leaving 7 bases between the germline ends. CDR3 DNA: TGTGCCAGCAGCCAAGATAGCGACAACACTGAAGCTTTCTTT. Residues: CASSQDSDNTEAFF.

This clonotype has just a few counts. V is TRBV19 and J is TRBJ1-2, with TRBD1 matching 9 bases. CDR1 and CDR2 from the germline V gene are LNHDA and SQIVND (reference sequence). Trimming took 2 bases from V and 4 from J; bases not matched to a gene: 2. The CDR3 loop spans 14 amino acids. The DNA of the CDR3 is TGTGCCAGTAGTATATCGACAGGGGGCTATGGCTACACCTTC. Encoded protein: CASSISTGGYGYTF.

Concerning this clonotype itself: This may be a read error: a much more frequent sequence differs by one nucleotide. Here the CDR3 DNA reads TGTGCCAGCAGCCTAGGGACAGGGCTAGACGGGCAGTACTTC. Translation gives CASSLGTGLDGQYF. V and J are TRBV5-4 and TRBJ2-7, with 9 bases identical to TRBD1. J was trimmed by 9 bases and V by 4 bases; bases with no gene match: 11. The CDR3 runs to 14 residues. Per the germline V gene, CDR1 is SGHNT and CDR2 is YYREEE (reference sequence).

This clonotype is large within its sample. The chain recombines TRBV2 with TRBJ1-1; D unclear. The ends were cut back, 1 base at V and 1 base at J, with 10 bases in the middle. CDR3 size: 15 residues. Looked up from germline, CDR1 is SNHLY and CDR2 is FYNNEI. CDR3 coding DNA: TGTGCCAGCAGTGAAGTCGGGATACGGAACACTGAAGCTTTCTTT. As protein: CASSEVGIRNTEAFF.

This clonotype is categorized as medium-sized. The rearrangement links TRBV5-1 to TRBJ2-1; D may correspond to TRBD1 or TRBD2 (5 bases each). The germline V and J ends were trimmed by 6 bases and 6 bases, with 19 bases remaining between them. The CDR3 is 15 residues long. The V gene's germline CDR1 is SGHRS and CDR2 YFSETQ. The DNA for the CDR3 is TGCGCCAGCACCAAGGATGGGGGATGGCTCAATGAGCAGTTCTTC. Amino acids: CASTKDGGWLNEQFF.

This sequence joins TRBV19 and TRBJ1-1; no clear D. Deletions cut 10 bases from V and 3 bases from J, with 12 bases between. Germline assignment: CDR1 LNHDA and CDR2 SQIVND (reference sequence). The CDR3 runs to 12 residues. This CDR3 is CATLASHTEAFF. The CDR3 DNA reads as TGTGCCACCCTGGCCAGTCACACTGAAGCTTTCTTT.

Concerning this clonotype: Since a much larger clone is just one base distant, this may be a read error. The chain recombines TRBV28 with TRBJ1-3; no clear D. Looked up from germline, CDR1 is MDHEN and CDR2 is SYDVKM. V lost 6 bases to trimming and J lost 3 bases, with 9 bases between them. The CDR3 is 13 residues long. CDR3 DNA: TGTGCCAGCAGGTTCGGGGATGGAAACACCATATATTTT. Its protein is CASRFGDGNTIYF. Full variable domain (outside the CDR3, taken from reference TRBV28 and TRBJ1-3): DVKVTQSSRYLVKRTGEKVFLECVQDMDHENMFWYRQDPGLGLRLIYFSYDVKMKEKGDIPEGYSVSREKKERFSLILESASTNQTSMYLCASRFGDGNTIYFGEGSWLTVV.

By share, this clonotype counts as medium-sized. The rearrangement joins TRBV9 to TRBJ2-2, with a tentative D call TRBD1 (5 bases). Trimming removed 0 bases at V and 6 bases at J, with 9 bases between. Germline V lookup: CDR1 SGDLS, CDR2 YYNGEE. The CDR3 consists of 14 residues. Written as DNA, the CDR3 is TGTGCCAGCAGCGTAGAGAAGGGGTCCGGGGAGCTGTTTTTT. Its protein is CASSVEKGSGELFF.

This clonotype is large (0.1 to 1%). The chain recombines TRBV10-3 with TRBJ2-3, with D possibly TRBD1 on 5 matching bases. V was cut by 4 bases and J by 1 base, with 15 bases left in between. Germline-derived CDR1 and CDR2 are ENHRY and SYGVKD. The CDR3 length is 16 residues. CDR3: CAISGSSGFGTDTQYF. CDR3 bases: TGTGCCATCAGTGGGTCCTCAGGGTTCGGCACAGATACGCAGTATTTT.

Relative to its sample, this clonotype is large. The V and J genes are TRBV28 and TRBJ2-3, with 9 bases identical to TRBD1. The junction had 10 bases not matched to a gene; V was cut back by 5 bases and J by 1 base. The CDR3 length is 17 residues. Germline CDR1 and CDR2: MDHEN and SYDVKM. CDR3 sequence: CASSPADRGDGTDTQYF. The CDR3 nucleotides are TGTGCCAGCAGTCCAGCCGACAGGGGGGATGGCACAGATACGCAGTATTTT.

This clonotype is categorized as large. V gene TRBV4-1 combines with J gene TRBJ2-7, with D unclear. V was pared by 3 bases and J by 6 bases, with 12 bases between. In germline, CDR1 is MGHRA, CDR2 YSYEKL. The CDR3 sequence is 13 residues long. CDR3 sequence (DNA): TGCGCCAGCAGCCAGATACTAACCTCCGAGCAGTACTTC. Protein product: CASSQILTSEQYF.

In its sample, this clonotype ranks as large. The rearrangement links TRBV9 to TRBJ2-1; tentatively, D is TRBD2 (6 bases). CDR1 and CDR2 from the germline V gene are SGDLS and YYNGEE. Trimming took 6 bases from V and 7 from J, leaving 20 bases between them. The CDR3 has 15 residues. The CDR3 spells CASTPPGGTLNEQFF. Written as DNA, the CDR3 is TGTGCCAGCACCCCTCCCGGCGGGACCCTTAATGAGCAGTTCTTC.

In its sample, this clonotype ranks as large. This chain uses TRBV7-9 with TRBJ2-3, with 7 bases identical to TRBD1. The CDR3 runs 15 residues. Germline V CDR1 and CDR2: SEHNR, FQNEAQ (reference sequence). The junction had 5 bases not matched to a gene; V was cut back by 5 bases and J by 0 bases. CDR3 sequence reads: CASSQRQGSTDTQYF. The CDR3 nucleotides read TGTGCCAGCAGCCAGCGACAGGGCAGCACAGATACGCAGTATTTT.